This T cell receptor beta chain emerged from a study of cytomegalovirus exposure and HLA in healthy donors. In the study overall: The early release's HLA-typed donors yielded approximately 85 million unique TCRs. Findings and limits, study-wide: Across donors, presence/absence analyses took sequencing depth to be roughly uniform. In an earlier analysis, about 90% or about 30%: the productive usage of most TCR beta V segments.

A note on this clone: Its antigen is unidentified.

CDR1 and CDR2 from the germline V gene are MDHEN and SYDVKM. This CDR3 spans 14 amino acids. V was clipped by 5 bases and J by 8 bases; unmatched bases: 6. Amplification used 60 Vbeta primers and 13 Jbeta primers. Assay: immunoSEQ multiplex PCR; the TCRdb copy retains only in-frame clones and omits some. This sample's clone table lists roughly 77,000 clones. Material for sequencing was PBMCs. The chain uses TRBV28 and TRBJ1-4, with 9 nucleotides matching TRBD1. The clonotype originates from a female donor in good health and CMV-seropositive. In DNA form, the CDR3 reads TGTGCCAGCAGTCCCGGGACAGGGCACGAAAAACTGTTTTTT. It yields the protein CASSPGTGHEKLFF.